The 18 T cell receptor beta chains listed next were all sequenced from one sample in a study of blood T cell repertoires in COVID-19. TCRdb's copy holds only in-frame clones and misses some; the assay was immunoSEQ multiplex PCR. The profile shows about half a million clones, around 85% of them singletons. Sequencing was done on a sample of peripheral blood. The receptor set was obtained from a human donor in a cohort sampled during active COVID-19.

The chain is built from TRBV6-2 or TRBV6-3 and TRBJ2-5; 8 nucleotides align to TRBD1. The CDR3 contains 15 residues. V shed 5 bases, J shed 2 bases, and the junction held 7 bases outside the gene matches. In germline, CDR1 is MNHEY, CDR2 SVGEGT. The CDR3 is CASSRGQGAQETQYF. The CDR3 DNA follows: TGTGCCAGCAGTCGAGGCCAGGGGGCGCAAGAGACCCAGTACTTC.

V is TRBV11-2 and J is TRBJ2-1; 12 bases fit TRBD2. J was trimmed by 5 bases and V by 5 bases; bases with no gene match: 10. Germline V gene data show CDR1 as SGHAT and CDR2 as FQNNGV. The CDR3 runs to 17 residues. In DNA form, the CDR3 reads TGTGCCAGCAGCCTGCCCCGACTAGCGGGAGAAGACAATGAGCAGTTCTTC. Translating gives CASSLPRLAGEDNEQFF.

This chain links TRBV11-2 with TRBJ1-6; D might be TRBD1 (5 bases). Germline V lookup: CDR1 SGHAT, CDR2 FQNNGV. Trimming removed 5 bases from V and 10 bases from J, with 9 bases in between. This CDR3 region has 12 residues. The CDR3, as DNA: TGTGCCAGCAGCACCAGGGCGTCACCCCTCCACTTT. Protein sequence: CASSTRASPLHF.

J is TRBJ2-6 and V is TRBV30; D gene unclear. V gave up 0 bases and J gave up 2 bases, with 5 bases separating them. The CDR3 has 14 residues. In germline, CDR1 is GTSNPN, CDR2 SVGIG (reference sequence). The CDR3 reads CAWSVRAGANVLTF. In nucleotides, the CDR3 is TGTGCCTGGAGTGTCCGCGCTGGGGCCAACGTCCTGACTTTC.

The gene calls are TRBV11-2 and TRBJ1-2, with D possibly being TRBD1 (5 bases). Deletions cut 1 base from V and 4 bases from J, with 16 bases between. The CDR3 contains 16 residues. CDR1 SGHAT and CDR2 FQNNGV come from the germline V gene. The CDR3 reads CASSLGVSGTGYGYTF. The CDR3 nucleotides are TGTGCCAGCAGCTTAGGAGTCTCAGGAACAGGCTATGGCTACACCTTC.

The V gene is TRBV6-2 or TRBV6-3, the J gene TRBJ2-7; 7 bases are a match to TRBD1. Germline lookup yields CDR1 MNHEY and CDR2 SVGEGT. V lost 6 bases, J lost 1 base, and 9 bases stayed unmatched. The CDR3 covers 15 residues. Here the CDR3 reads CASSIQGKGSYEQYF. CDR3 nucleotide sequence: TGTGCCAGCAGCATACAGGGGAAGGGATCCTACGAGCAGTACTTC.

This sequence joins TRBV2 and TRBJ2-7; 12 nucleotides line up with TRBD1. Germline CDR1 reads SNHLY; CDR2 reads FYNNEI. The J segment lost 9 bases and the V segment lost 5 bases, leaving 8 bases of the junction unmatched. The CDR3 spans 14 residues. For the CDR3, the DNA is TGTGCCAGCAGTTCCGGGACAGGGGGCGCAGGGCAGTACTTC. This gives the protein CASSSGTGGAGQYF.

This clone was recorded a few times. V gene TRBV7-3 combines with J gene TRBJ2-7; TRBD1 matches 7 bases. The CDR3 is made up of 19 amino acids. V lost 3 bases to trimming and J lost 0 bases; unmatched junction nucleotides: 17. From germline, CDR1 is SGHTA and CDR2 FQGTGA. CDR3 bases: TGTGCCAGCAGCTTCGCCCATTACCAAATCGGGACAGTCTCCTACGAGCAGTACTTC. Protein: CASSFAHYQIGTVSYEQYF.

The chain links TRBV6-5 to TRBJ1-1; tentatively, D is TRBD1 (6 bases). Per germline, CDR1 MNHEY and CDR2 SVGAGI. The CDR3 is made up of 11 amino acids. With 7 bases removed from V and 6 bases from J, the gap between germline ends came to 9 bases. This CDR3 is CASTQGSEAFF. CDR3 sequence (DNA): TGTGCCAGCACCCAGGGGTCTGAAGCTTTCTTT.

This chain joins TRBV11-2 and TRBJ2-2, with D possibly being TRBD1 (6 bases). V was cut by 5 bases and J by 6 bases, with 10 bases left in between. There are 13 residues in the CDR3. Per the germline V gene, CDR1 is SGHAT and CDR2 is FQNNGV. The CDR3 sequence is CASSPDRSGELFF. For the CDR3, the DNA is TGTGCCAGCAGCCCCGACAGGTCCGGGGAGCTGTTTTTT.

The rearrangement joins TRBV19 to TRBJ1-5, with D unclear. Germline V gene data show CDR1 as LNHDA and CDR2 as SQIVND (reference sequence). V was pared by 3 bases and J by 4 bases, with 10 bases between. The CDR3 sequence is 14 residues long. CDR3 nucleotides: TGTGCCAGTAGTATTCAGGTTGGGAATCAGCCCCAGCATTTT. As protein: CASSIQVGNQPQHF.

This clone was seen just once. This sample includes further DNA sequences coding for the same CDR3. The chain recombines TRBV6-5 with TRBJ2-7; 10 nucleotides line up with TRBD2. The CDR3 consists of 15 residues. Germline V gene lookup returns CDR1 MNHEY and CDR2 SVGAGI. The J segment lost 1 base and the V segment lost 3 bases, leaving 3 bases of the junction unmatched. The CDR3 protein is CASSYSSGRSYEQYF. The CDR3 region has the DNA TGTGCCAGCAGTTATTCTAGCGGGAGATCCTACGAGCAGTACTTC.

The CDR3: CASSRTGQRGNEQFF. DNA of the CDR3: TGTGCCAGCAGCCGAACCGGCCAAAGAGGGAATGAGCAGTTCTTC. The chain recombines TRBV7-8 with TRBJ2-1, with D possibly TRBD2 on 5 matching bases. Germline loops: CDR1 SGHVS, CDR2 FQNEAQ. This CDR3 region has 15 residues. V lost 5 bases and J 7 bases, leaving 18 bases between the germline ends.

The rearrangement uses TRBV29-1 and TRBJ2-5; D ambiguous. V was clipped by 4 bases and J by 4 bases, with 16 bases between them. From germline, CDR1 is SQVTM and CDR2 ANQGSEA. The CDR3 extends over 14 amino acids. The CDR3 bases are TGCAGCGTTGTGGTTCAGGATCTGGGAGAGACCCAGTACTTC. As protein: CSVVVQDLGETQYF.

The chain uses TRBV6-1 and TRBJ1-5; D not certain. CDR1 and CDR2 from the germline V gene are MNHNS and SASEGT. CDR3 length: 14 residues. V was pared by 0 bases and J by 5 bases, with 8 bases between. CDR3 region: CASSEASPDQPQHF. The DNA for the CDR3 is TGTGCCAGCAGTGAAGCGTCCCCAGATCAGCCCCAGCATTTT.

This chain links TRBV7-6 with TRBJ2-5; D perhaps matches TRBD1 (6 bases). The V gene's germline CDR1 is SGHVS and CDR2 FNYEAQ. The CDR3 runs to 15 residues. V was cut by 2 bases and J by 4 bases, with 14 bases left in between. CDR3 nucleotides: TGTGCCAGCAGCTTAAGACTGGGGGCGTCAGAGACCCAGTACTTC. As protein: CASSLRLGASETQYF.

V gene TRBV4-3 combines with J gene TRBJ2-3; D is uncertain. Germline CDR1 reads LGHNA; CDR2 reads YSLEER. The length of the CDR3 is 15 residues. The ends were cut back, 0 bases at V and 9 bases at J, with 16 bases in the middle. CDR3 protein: CASSQDLHKERTQYF. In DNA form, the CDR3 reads TGCGCCAGCAGCCAAGACTTACACAAAGAAAGAACGCAGTATTTT.

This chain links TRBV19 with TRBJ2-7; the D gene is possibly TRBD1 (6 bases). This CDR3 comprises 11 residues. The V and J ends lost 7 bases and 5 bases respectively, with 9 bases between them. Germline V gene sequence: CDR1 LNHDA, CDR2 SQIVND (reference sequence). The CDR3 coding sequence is TGTGCCAGTACCAACAGGGACGAGCAGTACTTC. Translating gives CASTNRDEQYF.